The entry that follows covers one TCR beta chain sequence. Which antigen it targets is not known. No much larger clonotype is one base removed from it; base qualities were not supplied. As encoded in the germline V gene (reference sequence), CDR1 is SEHNR while CDR2 is FQNEAQ. Including the terminal cysteine and phenylalanine, the CDR3 comprises 15 residues. Only CDR3 DNA remains: 45 bases, in frame from the first base. V sheds 5 bases and J sheds 10 bases, leaving 18 bases between their ends. The intended sense of this specimen's treatment or condition label: around 19 received Ad26.COV2.S at low or high dose, single or two shots; 5 received placebo; per-sample allocation not given. For vaccine and placebo recipients, repertoires were sequenced using samples collected on day 63 after the first injection. In Cohort 1b, more than 20 adults aged 18-55 years were enrolled at a single site in Boston, USA, between 29 July and 7 August 2020. Ad26.COV2.S was a replication-incompetent adenovirus type 26 vector that expressed a prefusion-stabilized SARS-CoV-2 spike protein derived from the original Wuhan strain.

This sample is part of a study of Ad26.COV2.S vaccination and SARS-CoV-2 variants (dated by TCRdb to 2020 to 2022). For context, the study as a whole: Vaccine-arm donors came from COV1001, a multicentre, randomized, double-blind, placebo-controlled phase I-IIa trial of Ad26.COV2.S in healthy adults. TCRbeta repertoire sequencing served as the tool for gauging how specific and how broad the SARS-CoV-2-reactive T cell receptors were following Ad26.COV2.S vaccination. Trial participants were randomized into five groups of five: low-dose or high-dose Ad26.COV2.S given once or twice, or placebo on both occasions. Dosing of Ad26.COV2.S was intramuscular, at either 5x10^10 or 1x10^11 viral particles, delivered as one shot or as two shots spaced 56 days apart. Investigators did not know the trial group allocation while performing experiments and assessing outcomes. The TCR-sequenced set comprised approximately 32 samples: some 20 Ad26.COV2.S vaccine recipients, 5 placebo recipients and 8 SARS-CoV-2 convalescent individuals.

What the work shows at the level of the full study, not this receptor alone: Spike-specific TCR breadth was higher in Ad26.COV2.S recipients than in placebo recipients (P = 0.0014). The authors noted that the TCR breadth and depth analyses may have underestimated total T cell responses. After vaccination, substantial breadth of spike-specific CD8+ and CD4+ T cell responses was reported. Non-spike TCR breadth was comparable between vaccine and placebo recipients, consistent with the vaccine containing only spike. The study was not powered for comparison of responses between vaccine doses or regimens.

The immunoSEQ Assay was used to sequence TCRbeta CDR3 regions. After extraction, genomic DNA underwent amplification by bias-controlled multiplex PCR, followed by high-throughput sequencing. In the paper's pipeline: Collapsing and filtering of sequences were performed to quantify the absolute abundance of each unique TCRbeta CDR3 region. T cell fraction was estimated by normalizing TCRbeta template counts to usable DNA, which was measured by amplifying reference genes present in all nucleated cells. Repertoire TCRs were annotated as SARS-CoV-2-specific when V gene, CDR3 amino acid sequence and J gene were exactly matched to a known reactive TCR set. The reference SARS-CoV-2 TCR set came from MIRA and was filtered for enrichment in COVID-19-positive ImmuneCODE repertoires, removing public or cross-reactive TCRs. Using the MIRA antigens, annotated TCRs were further analysed by specific ORF or by position within an ORF. Depth was the summed frequency of annotated unique rearrangements, while breadth was defined as annotated unique rearrangements over total unique productive rearrangements. Group comparisons of TCR breadth used two-sided Wilcoxon rank-sum tests. TCRdb provides this immuneACCESS table in a form limited to in-frame rearrangements. Some clones are lacking; in checked studies, under half of them reflect an unresolved V gene, and why the rest are absent is not known. V, J and clone size are those of that table, while D and trimming were read from the DNA. The sample yields around 270,000 clones; about 83% were counted once. The top ten constitute 2.5% to 3.5% of the sample.

The source material was peripheral blood, sampled in a trial of Ad26.COV2.S vaccine versus placebo. This chain joins TRBV7-9 to TRBJ1-6; the best D guess is TRBD1, with 5 bases matching. The sequence came from a person aged 18 to 65 who received the Ad26.COV2.S COVID-19 vaccine or a placebo. The DNA is as follows: TGTGCCAGCAGCCTAGAAGGAGGGGTCGGCTCACCCCTCCACTTT. This is translated as CASSLEGGVGSPLHF.